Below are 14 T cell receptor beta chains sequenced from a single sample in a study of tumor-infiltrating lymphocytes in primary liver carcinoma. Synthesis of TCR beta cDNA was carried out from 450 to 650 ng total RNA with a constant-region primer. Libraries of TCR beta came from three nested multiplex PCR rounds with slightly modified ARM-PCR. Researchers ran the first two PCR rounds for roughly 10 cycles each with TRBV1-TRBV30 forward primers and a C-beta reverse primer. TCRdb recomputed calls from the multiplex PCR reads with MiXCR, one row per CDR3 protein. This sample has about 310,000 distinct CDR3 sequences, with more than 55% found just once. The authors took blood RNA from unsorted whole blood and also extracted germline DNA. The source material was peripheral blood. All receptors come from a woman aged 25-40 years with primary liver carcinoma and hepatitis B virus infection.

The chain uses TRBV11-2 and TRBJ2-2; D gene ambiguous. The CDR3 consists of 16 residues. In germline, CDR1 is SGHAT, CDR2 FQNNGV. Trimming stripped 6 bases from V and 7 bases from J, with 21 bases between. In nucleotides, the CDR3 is TGTGCCAGCAGGTGGAAGGATACACCGGGTCTCGGGGAGCTGTTTTTT. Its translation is CASRWKDTPGLGELFF. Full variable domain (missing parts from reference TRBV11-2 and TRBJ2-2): EAGVAQSPRYKIIEKRQSVAFWCNPISGHATLYWYQQILGQGPKLLIQFQNNGVVDDSQLPKDRFSAERLKGVDSTLKIQPAKLEDSAVYLCASRWKDTPGLGELFFGEGSRLTVL.

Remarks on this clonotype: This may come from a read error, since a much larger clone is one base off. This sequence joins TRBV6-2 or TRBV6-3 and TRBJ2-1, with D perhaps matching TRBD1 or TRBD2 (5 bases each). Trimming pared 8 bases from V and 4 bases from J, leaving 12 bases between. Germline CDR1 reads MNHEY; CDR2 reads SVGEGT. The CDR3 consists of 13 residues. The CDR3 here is CASGRGWYNEQFF. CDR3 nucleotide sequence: TGTGCCAGCGGCCGGGGCTGGTACAATGAGCAGTTCTTC.

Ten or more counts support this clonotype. For the CDR3, the DNA is TGTGCCAGCAGCATCTCCTCCAGGCAGCCCCAGCATTTT. Its translation: CASSISSRQPQHF. V and J are TRBV11-2 and TRBJ1-5; D uncertain. V gave up 5 bases and J gave up 7 bases, with 12 bases separating them. The CDR3 sequence is 13 residues long. Germline V CDR1 and CDR2: SGHAT, FQNNGV.

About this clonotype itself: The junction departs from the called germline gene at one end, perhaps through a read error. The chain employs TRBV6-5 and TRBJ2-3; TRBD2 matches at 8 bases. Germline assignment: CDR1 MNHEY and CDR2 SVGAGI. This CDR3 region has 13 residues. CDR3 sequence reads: CASRRTSTDMQYF. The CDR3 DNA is TGTGCCAGCAGGCGGACTAGCACAGATATGCAGTATTTT.

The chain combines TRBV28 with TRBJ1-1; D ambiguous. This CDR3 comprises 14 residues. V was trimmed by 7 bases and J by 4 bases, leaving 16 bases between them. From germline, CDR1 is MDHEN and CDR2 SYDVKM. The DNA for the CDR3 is TGTGCCAGCAACCGTCCCGCGGGGAGCACTGAAGCTTTCTTT. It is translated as CASNRPAGSTEAFF.

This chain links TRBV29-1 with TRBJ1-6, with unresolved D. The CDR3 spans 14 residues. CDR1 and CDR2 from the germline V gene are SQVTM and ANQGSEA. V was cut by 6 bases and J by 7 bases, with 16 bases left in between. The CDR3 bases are TGCAGCGTCATGAAGAAATCCGGGAATTCACCCCTCCACTTT. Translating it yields CSVMKKSGNSPLHF.

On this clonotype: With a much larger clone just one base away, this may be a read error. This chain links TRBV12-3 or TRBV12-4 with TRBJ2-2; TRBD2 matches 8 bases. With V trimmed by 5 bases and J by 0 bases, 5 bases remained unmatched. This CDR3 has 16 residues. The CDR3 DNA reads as TGTGCCAGCAGTCTGCGGGAGGCCCCGAACACCGGGGAGCTGTTTTTT. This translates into CASSLREAPNTGELFF.

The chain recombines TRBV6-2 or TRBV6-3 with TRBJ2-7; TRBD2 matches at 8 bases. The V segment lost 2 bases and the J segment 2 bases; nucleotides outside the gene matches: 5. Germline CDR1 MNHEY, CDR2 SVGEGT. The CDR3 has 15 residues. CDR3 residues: CASSYVGGGTYEQYF. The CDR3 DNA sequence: TGTGCCAGCAGTTACGTCGGCGGGGGGACCTACGAGCAGTACTTC.

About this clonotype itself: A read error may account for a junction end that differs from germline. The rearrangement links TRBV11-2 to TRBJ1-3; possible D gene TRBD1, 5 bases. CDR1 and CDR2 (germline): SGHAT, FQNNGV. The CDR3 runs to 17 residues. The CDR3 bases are TGTGTCAGCAGACCCCAAATCGGGGGAGGATATGGAAACACCATATATTTT. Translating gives CVSRPQIGGGYGNTIYF.

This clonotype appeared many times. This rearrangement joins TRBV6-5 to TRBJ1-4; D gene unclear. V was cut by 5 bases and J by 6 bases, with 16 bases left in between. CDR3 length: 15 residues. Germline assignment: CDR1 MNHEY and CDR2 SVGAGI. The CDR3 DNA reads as TGTGCCAGCAGTCTGAGGGTATTATTGGATGAAAAACTGTTTTTT. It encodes CASSLRVLLDEKLFF.

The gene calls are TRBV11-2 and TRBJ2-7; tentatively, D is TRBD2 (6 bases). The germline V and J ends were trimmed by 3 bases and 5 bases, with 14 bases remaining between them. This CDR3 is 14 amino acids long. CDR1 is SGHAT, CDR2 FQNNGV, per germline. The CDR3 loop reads CASSLTQRANEQYF. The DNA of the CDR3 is TGTGCCAGCAGCTTGACTCAGCGGGCCAACGAGCAGTACTTC.

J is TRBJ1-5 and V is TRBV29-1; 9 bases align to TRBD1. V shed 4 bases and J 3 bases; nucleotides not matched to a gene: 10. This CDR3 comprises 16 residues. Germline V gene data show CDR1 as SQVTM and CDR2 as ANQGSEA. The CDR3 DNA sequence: TGCAGCGTTGTGGAGACAGGGGGACGGGCCAATCAGCCCCAGCATTTT. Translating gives CSVVETGGRANQPQHF.

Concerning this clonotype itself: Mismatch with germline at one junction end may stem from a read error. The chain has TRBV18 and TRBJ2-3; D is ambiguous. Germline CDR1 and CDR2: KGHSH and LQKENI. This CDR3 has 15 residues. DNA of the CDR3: TGTGCCAGCTCACCGGGCGTCGGCGGCACAGATAGGCAGTATTTT. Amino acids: CASSPGVGGTDRQYF.

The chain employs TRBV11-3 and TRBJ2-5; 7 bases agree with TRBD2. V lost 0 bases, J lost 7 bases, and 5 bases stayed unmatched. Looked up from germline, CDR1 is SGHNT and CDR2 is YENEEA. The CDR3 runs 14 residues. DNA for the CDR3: TGTGCCAGCAGCTTAGATAGGGAGGGAGGGACCCAGTACTTC. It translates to CASSLDREGGTQYF.